The table lists the clone carrying this T cell receptor beta chain with a few counts. The target antigen is unknown. The data derive from a study of regulatory T cells in long-lasting Graves disease. The wider study: Newly diagnosed Graves' patients had under 3 months of antithyroid drugs. General study results and limits: Persistent cases favored TRBV28, TRBJ1-2 and TRBJ2-5. Newly diagnosed Graves' patients exceeded persistent ones in TCR diversity.

iRepertoire HTBI primers and Arm-PCR of CDR3 regions built TCR beta libraries. Each CDR3 protein gets one entry after TCRdb re-called the multiplex PCR reads with MiXCR. There are 550,000 to 600,000 distinct CDR3 sequences in the sample; roughly 15% occur only once, and 9.5% to 15% lies in the top ten. V lost 6 bases to trimming and J lost 0 bases; unmatched junction nucleotides: 5. CDR3 size: 14 residues. The time point: newly diagnosed GD, antithyroid drugs for less than 3 months. The TCR library used RNA extracted from PBMCs. The same data also went into a second study, on T cells in Graves' hyperthyroidism and ophthalmopathy. From that study: TCR CDR3 underwent first-round RT-PCR with the HTBI primer set.

The gene calls are TRBV12-3 or TRBV12-4 and TRBJ2-7, with TRBD1 matching 7 bases. This receptor was obtained from a man aged 18 to 29 with Graves disease. The material was peripheral blood mononuclear cells (PBMCs), obtained at new diagnosis, from a patient treated with antithyroid drugs. This CDR3 reads CASSGQDSSYEQYF. CDR3 DNA sequence: TGTGCCAGCAGCGGACAGGACAGCTCCTACGAGCAGTACTTC.